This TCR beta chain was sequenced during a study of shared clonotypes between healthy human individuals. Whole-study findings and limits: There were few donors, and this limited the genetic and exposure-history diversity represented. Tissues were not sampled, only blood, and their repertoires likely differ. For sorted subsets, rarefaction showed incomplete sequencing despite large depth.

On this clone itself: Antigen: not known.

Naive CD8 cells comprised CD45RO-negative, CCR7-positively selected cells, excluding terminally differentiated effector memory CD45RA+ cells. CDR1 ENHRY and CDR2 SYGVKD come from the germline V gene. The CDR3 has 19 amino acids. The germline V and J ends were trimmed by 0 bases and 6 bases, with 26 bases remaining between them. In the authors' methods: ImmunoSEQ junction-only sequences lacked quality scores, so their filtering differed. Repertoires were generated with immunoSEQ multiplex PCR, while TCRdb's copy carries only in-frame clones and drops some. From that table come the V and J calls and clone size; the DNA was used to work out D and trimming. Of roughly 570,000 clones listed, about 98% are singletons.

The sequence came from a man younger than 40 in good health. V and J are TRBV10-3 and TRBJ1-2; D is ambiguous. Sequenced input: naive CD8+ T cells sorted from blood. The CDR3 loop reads CAISESRSFRPNSKDGYTF. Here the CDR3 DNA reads TGTGCCATCAGTGAGTCACGCAGTTTTCGGCCAAACTCAAAAGATGGCTACACCTTC.